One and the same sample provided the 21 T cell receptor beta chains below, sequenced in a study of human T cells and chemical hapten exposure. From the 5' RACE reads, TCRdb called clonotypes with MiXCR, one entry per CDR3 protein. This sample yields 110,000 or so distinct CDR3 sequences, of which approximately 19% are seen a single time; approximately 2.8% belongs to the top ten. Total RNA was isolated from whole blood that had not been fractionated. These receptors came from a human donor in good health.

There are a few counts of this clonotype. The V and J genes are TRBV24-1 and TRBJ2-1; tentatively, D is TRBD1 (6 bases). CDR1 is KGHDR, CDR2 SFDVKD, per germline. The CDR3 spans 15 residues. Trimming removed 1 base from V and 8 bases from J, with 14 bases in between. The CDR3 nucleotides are TGTGCCACCAGTGATTTCCACCAGGGGAAGGATGAGCAGTTCTTC. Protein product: CATSDFHQGKDEQFF.

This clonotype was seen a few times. CDR3 residues: CASSLRAGSRLLSGNTEAFF. CDR3 sequence (DNA): TGTGCCAGCAGTTTAAGGGCAGGGTCTCGCCTTCTTTCGGGGAACACTGAAGCTTTCTTT. The chain uses TRBV12-3 or TRBV12-4 and TRBJ1-1; D possibly corresponds to TRBD1 (5 bases). There are 20 residues in the CDR3. Trimming pared 2 bases from V and 1 base from J, leaving 26 bases between.

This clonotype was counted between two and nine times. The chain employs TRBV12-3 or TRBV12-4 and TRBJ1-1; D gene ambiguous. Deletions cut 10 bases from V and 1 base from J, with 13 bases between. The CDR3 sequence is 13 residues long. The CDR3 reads CANSLQRNTEAFF. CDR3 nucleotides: TGTGCCAACTCCCTCCAGAGGAACACTGAAGCTTTCTTT.

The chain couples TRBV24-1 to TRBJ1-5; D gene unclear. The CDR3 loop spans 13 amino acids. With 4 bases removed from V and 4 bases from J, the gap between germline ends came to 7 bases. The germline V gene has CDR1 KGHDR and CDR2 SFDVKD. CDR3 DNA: TGTGCCACCAGTGACAGATTTAATCAGCCCCAGCATTTT. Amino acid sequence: CATSDRFNQPQHF.

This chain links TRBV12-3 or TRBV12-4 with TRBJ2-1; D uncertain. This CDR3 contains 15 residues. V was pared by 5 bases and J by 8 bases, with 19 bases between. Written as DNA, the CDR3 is TGTGCCAGCAGTCCCGTGGGAATTCGTCGGGATGAGCAGTTCTTC. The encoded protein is CASSPVGIRRDEQFF.

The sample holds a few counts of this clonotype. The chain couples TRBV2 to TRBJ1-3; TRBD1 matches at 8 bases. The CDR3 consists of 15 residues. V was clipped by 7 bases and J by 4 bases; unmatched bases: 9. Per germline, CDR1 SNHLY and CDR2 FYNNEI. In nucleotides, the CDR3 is TGTGCCAGCAAAGCATTACAGGGGGTCGGAAACACCATATATTTT. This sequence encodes CASKALQGVGNTIYF.

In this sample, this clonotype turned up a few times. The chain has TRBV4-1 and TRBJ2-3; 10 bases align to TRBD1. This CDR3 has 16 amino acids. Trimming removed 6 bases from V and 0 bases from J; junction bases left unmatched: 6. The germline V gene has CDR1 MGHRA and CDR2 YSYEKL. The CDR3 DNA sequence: TGCGCCAGCAGAAAAGACAGGGGGCCTAGCACAGATACGCAGTATTTT. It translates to CASRKDRGPSTDTQYF.

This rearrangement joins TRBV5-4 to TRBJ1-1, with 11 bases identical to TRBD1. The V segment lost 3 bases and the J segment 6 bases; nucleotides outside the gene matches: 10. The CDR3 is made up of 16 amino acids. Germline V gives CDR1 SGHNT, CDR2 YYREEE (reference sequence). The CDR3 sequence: CASSSKRTGGDAEAFF. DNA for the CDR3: TGTGCCAGCAGCTCCAAAAGGACAGGGGGCGACGCTGAAGCTTTCTTT.

The CDR3 sequence is CASSFFLSSYNEQFF. CDR3 nucleotide sequence: TGTGCCAGCAGTTTCTTCCTTAGCTCCTACAATGAGCAGTTCTTC. The chain carries TRBV12-3 or TRBV12-4 and TRBJ2-1; no firm D call. This CDR3 region has 15 residues. V shed 3 bases and J shed 0 bases, with 9 bases lying between them.

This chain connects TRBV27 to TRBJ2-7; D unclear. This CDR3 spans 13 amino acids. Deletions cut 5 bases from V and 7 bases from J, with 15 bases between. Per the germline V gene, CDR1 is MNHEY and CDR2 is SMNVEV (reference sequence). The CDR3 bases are TGTGCCAGCAGTACCTTCCTTCTAGGGGAGCAGTACTTC. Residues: CASSTFLLGEQYF.

The CDR3 spells CASSDHRDEQFF. For the CDR3, the DNA is TGTGCCAGCAGTGATCACAGGGATGAGCAGTTCTTC. V and J are TRBV7-9 and TRBJ2-1; D possibly corresponds to TRBD1 (6 bases). There are 12 residues in the CDR3. Germline CDR1 and CDR2: SEHNR and FQNEAQ (reference sequence). Between the trimmed V and J ends, which lost 6 bases and 8 bases, there was a span of 11 bases.

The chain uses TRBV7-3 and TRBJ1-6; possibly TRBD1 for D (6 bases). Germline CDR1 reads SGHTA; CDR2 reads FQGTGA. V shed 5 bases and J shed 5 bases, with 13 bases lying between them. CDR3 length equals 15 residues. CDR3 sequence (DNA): TGTGCCAGCAGCCAAACCGGGACAAATAATTCACCCCTCCACTTT. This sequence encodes CASSQTGTNNSPLHF. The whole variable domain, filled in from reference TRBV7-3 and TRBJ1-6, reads GAGVSQTPSNKVTEKGKYVELRCDPISGHTALYWYRQSLGQGPEFLIYFQGTGAADDSGLPNDRFFAVRPEGSVSTLKIQRTERGDSAVYLCASSQTGTNNSPLHFGNGTRLTVT.

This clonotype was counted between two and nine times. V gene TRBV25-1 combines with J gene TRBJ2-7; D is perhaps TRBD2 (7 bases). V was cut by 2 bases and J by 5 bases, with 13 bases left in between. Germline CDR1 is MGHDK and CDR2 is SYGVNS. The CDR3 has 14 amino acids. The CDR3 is CASSEEGGKDEQYF. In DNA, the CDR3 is TGTGCCAGCAGTGAAGAGGGGGGGAAAGACGAGCAGTACTTC.

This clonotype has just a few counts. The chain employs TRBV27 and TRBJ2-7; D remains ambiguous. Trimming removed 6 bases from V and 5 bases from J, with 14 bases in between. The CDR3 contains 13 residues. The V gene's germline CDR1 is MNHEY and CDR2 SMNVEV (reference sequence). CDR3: CASRTQQSHEQYF. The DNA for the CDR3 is TGTGCCAGCAGGACCCAGCAGAGCCACGAGCAGTACTTC.

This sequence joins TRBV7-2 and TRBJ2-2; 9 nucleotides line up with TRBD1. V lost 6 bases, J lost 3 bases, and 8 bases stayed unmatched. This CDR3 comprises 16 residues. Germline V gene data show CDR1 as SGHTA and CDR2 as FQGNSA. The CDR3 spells CASRLIDRGDTGELFF. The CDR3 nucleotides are TGTGCCAGCAGATTGATCGACAGGGGGGACACCGGGGAGCTGTTTTTT.

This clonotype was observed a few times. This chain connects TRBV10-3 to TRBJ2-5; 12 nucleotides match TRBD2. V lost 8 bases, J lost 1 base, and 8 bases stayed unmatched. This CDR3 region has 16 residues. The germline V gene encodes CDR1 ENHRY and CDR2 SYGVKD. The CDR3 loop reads CAIGRLAGALQETQYF. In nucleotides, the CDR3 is TGTGCCATCGGACGACTAGCGGGGGCCCTCCAAGAGACCCAGTACTTC.

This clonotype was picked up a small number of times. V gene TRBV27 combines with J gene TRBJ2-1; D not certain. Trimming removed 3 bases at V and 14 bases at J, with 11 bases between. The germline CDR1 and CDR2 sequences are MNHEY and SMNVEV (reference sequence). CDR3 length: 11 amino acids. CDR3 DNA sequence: TGTGCCAGCAGTTTTATGGCCGTGGAGTTCTTC. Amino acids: CASSFMAVEFF.

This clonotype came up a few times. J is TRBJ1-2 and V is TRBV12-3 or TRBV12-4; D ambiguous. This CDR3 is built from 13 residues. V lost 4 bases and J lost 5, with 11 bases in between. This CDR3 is CASSSPGRYGYTF. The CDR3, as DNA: TGTGCCAGCAGTTCTCCCGGGAGATATGGCTACACCTTC.

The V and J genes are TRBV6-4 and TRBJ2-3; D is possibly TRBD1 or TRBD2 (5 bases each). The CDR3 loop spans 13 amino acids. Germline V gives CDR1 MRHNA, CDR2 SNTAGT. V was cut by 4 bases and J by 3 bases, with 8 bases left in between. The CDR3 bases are TGTGCCAGCAGTGTAGAGGGGACAGATACGCAGTATTTT. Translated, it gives CASSVEGTDTQYF.

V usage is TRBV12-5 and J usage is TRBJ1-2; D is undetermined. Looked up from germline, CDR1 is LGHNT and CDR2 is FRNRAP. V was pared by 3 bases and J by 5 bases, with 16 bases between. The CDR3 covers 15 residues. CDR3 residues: CASGFSSVRTYGYTF. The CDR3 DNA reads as TGTGCTAGTGGTTTTTCCTCCGTCAGGACGTATGGCTACACCTTC.

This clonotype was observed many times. The CDR3 DNA sequence: TGTGCCATCAGACCGGGACAGAACAATTGGGGGACTGAAGCTTTCTTT. This codes for CAIRPGQNNWGTEAFF. This chain links TRBV10-3 with TRBJ1-1; 7 bases line up with TRBD1. Germline CDR1 ENHRY, CDR2 SYGVKD. Unmatched junction bases numbered 15, after V lost 6 bases and J lost 5 bases. There are 16 residues in the CDR3.